This T cell receptor (beta chain) was sequenced during a study of regulatory T cells in long-lasting Graves disease. Study-level points and caveats: Persistent disease preferred TRBV28, TRBJ1-2 and TRBJ2-5.

Regarding time point: newly diagnosed GD, antithyroid drugs for less than 3 months. RNA extracted from PBMCs served as the sequencing template. Trimming shortened V by 6 bases and J by 2 bases, and 11 bases separated the two germline ends. This CDR3 has 14 residues. CDR1 and CDR2 (germline): MNHEY, SVGEGT. Regarding this clonotype: The antigen is not known.

Arm-PCR of CDR3 regions with iRepertoire HTBI primers generated TCR beta libraries. TCRdb reprocessed the multiplex PCR reads with MiXCR, giving one entry per CDR3 protein. The sample has 300,000 to 400,000 distinct CDR3 sequences, over 15% seen once; the top ten hold roughly 27%. This sample also appeared in a second study, on T cells in Graves' hyperthyroidism and ophthalmopathy. That publication notes: The patients, who ranged from 18 to 65 in age, presented with newly diagnosed hyperthyroidism lasting under 2 months.

Sequenced here: peripheral blood mononuclear cells (PBMCs), sampled at new diagnosis, from a patient treated with antithyroid drugs. J is TRBJ2-1 and V is TRBV6-2 or TRBV6-3; the D is unclear. This receptor was obtained from a man aged 40-49 years with Graves disease. Here the CDR3 DNA reads TGTGCCAGCAGGAGTCGGACGGCCTACAATGAGCAGTTCTTC. This sequence encodes CASRSRTAYNEQFF.